This is a list of T cell receptor beta chains from one sample in a study of OX40 agonist ivuxolimab in advanced cancers. Profiled with immunoSEQ multiplex PCR; TCRdb holds only in-frame clones, not every one. Of about 33,000 clones detected, 70% to 85% appear once; the ten largest clones hold under 25%. The starting material was CD4+ or CD8+ T cells sorted from blood, obtained in a trial of the OX40 agonist ivuxolimab. The source is an adult with an advanced solid tumor such as melanoma, head and neck, liver or kidney cancer. Both conserved end residues are part of each CDR3. D genes are given only for firm matches. The listing skips clone size in some rows; elsewhere it reads once, few, many or a size class.

few | TRBJ2-7 | TRBV9 | . | TGTGCCAGCAGCGAGGGGGCGGGATCCTACGAGCAGTACTTC | CASSEGAGSYEQYF
. | TRBJ2-7 | TRBV7-2 | . | TGTGCCAGCAGCTTAGGAGGGAAGGGGGTCTACGAGCAGTACTTC | CASSLGGKGVYEQYF
few | TRBJ1-2 | TRBV4-1 | . | TGCGCCAGCAGCCCGGACGGAAGCTATGGCTACACCTTC | CASSPDGSYGYTF
. | TRBJ2-1 | TRBV4-1 | . | TGCGCCAGCAGCCAAGTCGGGCAGTGGGTGAAAAATGAGCAGTTCTTC | CASSQVGQWVKNEQFF
once | TRBJ2-3 | TRBV27 | TRBD2 | TGTGCCAGCAGCCAAGACCCTCTAGCGGCGTCCACAGATACGCAGTATTTT | CASSQDPLAASTDTQYF
. | TRBJ2-3 | TRBV9 | . | TGTGCCAGCAGCGTATTCTCTAGCGACGGAGGAGATACGCAGTATTTT | CASSVFSSDGGDTQYF
. | TRBJ1-1 | TRBV27 | . | TGTGCCAGCGGCCCAGGTAACACTGAAGCTTTCTTT | CASGPGNTEAFF
. | TRBJ2-3 | TRBV6-5 | . | TGTGCCAGCAGTAGGGGAGGTGCAGATACGCAGTATTTT | CASSRGGADTQYF
. | TRBJ1-2 | TRBV7-9 | . | TGTGCCAGCAGCCTAAAGAACAGGGTAAACGGCTACACCTTC | CASSLKNRVNGYTF
. | TRBJ2-1 | TRBV11-3 | . | TGTGCCAGCAGCCCAATGGAGGGCGGTGAGCAGTTCTTC | CASSPMEGGEQFF
once | TRBJ2-7 | TRBV5-6 | . | TGTGCCAGCAGCTCGGACCTCGAGCACGAGCAGTACTTC | CASSSDLEHEQYF
few | TRBJ2-1 | TRBV18 | TRBD2 | TGTGCCAGCTCACCCAGCGGGACCGAGCAGTTCTTC | CASSPSGTEQFF
. | TRBJ1-1 | TRBV12-5 | . | TGTGCTAGTGGTTTGGGGCATACCACTGAAGCTTTCTTT | CASGLGHTTEAFF
. | TRBJ2-2 | TRBV6-1 | . | TGTGCCAGCAGACCCGGGAAATACACCGGGGAGCTGTTTTTT | CASRPGKYTGELFF
. | TRBJ1-6 | TRBV13 | . | TGTGCCAGCAGCTTAACCTATTCACCCCTCCACTTT | CASSLTYSPLHF
. | TRBJ1-2 | TRBV6-5 | TRBD1 | TGTGCCAGCAGTTGGGACAGATTCTATGGCTACACCTTC | CASSWDRFYGYTF
. | TRBJ2-7 | TRBV27 | . | TGTGCCAGCAGTTCCGGGGGTACCTACGAGCAGTACTTC | CASSSGGTYEQYF
. | TRBJ1-3 | TRBV7-9 | . | TGTGCCAGCAGCCACTCGGAGGGCGGCTCTGGAAACACCATATATTTT | CASSHSEGGSGNTIYF
. | TRBJ2-1 | TRBV29-1 | . | TGCAGCGTTGTCGATTTAACAGGATACAATGAGCAGTTCTTC | CSVVDLTGYNEQFF
. | TRBJ2-7 | TRBV2 | TRBD1 | TGTGCCACCCTAGTGGGACAGGGGAGGTACGAGCAGTACTTC | CATLVGQGRYEQYF
. | TRBJ2-2 | TRBV29-1 | . | TGCAGCGTTCTGGCACCGAACACCGGGGAGCTGTTTTTT | CSVLAPNTGELFF
. | TRBJ1-1 | TRBV19 | . | TGTGCCAGTAGTATCACCGGACTGAACACTGAAGCTTTCTTT | CASSITGLNTEAFF
. | TRBJ2-1 | TRBV6-5 | TRBD1 | TGTGCCAGCAGTTACTCAACAGGGGGAGAGTACAATGAGCAGTTCTTC | CASSYSTGGEYNEQFF
. | TRBJ2-2 | TRBV10-3 | TRBD2 | TGTGCCATCAGCGGGACTAGCGGGGGTGGGGCGAACACCGGGGAGCTGTTTTTT | CAISGTSGGGANTGELFF
. | TRBJ1-5 | TRBV6-4 | . | TGTGCCACCCAGACCTGCTCGGGGGGATATTCGGAAGGACGCAATCAGCCCCAGCATTTT | CATQTCSGGYSEGRNQPQHF
few | TRBJ2-3 | TRBV5-8 | TRBD2 | TGTGCCAGCAGCGTGGGGGACTATTACACAGATACGCAGTATTTT | CASSVGDYYTDTQYF
. | TRBJ1-2 | TRBV4-1 | . | TGCGCCAGCAGCCAAGCCCCATCAGCTAACTATGGCTACACCTTC | CASSQAPSANYGYTF
. | TRBJ2-7 | TRBV5-6 | . | TGTGCCAGCAGCTTGTCGGGGAGCTCCTACGAGCAGTACTTC | CASSLSGSSYEQYF
. | TRBJ2-5 | TRBV4-3 | TRBD2 | TGCGCCAGCAGCCGCTCCAGCGGGGGGGCCCAAGAGACCCAGTACTTC | CASSRSSGGAQETQYF
. | TRBJ1-1 | TRBV29-1 | . | TGCAGCGGGTTTTTAACAGGTACCATTGAAGCTTTCTTT | CSGFLTGTIEAFF
. | TRBJ2-7 | TRBV2 | TRBD2 | TGTGCCAGCAGTGATGAGAGACTAGCGGGAGTGTCCGAGCAGTACTTC | CASSDERLAGVSEQYF
. | TRBJ2-1 | TRBV7-7 | TRBD1 | TGTGCCAGCAGTTCCGGACAGGGCGATGAGCAGTTCTTC | CASSSGQGDEQFF
. | TRBJ1-1 | TRBV9 | . | TGTGCCAGCAGCCCTTCATCTGGGGCAGCAAAAGCTTTCTTT | CASSPSSGAAKAFF
. | TRBJ1-1 | TRBV11-2 | . | TGTGCCAGCAGCCCCTGGGGGCTTGAAACTGAAGCTTTCTTT | CASSPWGLETEAFF
. | TRBJ2-2 | TRBV6-1 | . | TGTGCCACCCTATCGGGGACCGGGGAGCTGTTTTTT | CATLSGTGELFF
. | TRBJ1-2 | TRBV11-2 | . | TGTGCCAGCAGCGCCGGGACTGGCGGCTACACCTTC | CASSAGTGGYTF
. | TRBJ2-4 | TRBV4-3 | TRBD2 | TGCGCCAGCAGCCAAGGCCTAGCGGGGGCCCCAGGTAACATTCAGTACTTC | CASSQGLAGAPGNIQYF
. | TRBJ1-2 | TRBV20-1 | . | TGCAGTGCTAGAGTAACGAACTTC | CSARVTNF